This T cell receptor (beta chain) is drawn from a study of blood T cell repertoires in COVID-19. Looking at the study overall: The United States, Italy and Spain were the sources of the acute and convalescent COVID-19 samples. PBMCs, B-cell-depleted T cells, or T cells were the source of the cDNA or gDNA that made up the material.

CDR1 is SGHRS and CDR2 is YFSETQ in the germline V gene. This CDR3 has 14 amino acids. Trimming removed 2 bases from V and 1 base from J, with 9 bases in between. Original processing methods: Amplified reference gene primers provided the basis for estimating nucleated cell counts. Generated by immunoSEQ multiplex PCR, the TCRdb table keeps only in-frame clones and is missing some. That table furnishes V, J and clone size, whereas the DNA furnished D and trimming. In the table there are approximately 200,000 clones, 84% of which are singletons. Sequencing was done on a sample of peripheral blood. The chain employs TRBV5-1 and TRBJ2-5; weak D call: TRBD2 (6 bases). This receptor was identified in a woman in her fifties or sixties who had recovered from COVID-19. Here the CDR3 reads CASSFGDFQETQYF. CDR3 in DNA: TGCGCCAGCAGCTTTGGGGACTTCCAAGAGACCCAGTACTTC. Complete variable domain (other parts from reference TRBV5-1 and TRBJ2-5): KAGVTQTPRYLIKTRGQQVTLSCSPISGHRSVSWYQQTPGQGLQFLFEYFSETQRNKGNFPGRFSGRQFSNSRSEMNVSTLELGDSALYLCASSFGDFQETQYFGPGTRLLVL.